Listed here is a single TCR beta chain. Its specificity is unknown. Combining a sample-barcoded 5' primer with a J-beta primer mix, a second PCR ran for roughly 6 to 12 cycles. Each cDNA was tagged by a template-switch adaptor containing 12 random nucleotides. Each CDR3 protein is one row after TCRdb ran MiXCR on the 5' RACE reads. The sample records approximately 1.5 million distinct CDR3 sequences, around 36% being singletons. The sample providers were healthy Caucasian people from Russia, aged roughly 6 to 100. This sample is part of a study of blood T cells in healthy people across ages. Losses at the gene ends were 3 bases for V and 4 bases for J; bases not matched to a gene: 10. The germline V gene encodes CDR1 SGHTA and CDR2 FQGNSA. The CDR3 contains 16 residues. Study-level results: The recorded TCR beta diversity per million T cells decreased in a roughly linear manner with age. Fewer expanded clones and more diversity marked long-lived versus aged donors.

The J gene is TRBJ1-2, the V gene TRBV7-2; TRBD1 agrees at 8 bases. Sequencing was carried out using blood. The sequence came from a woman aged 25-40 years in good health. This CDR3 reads CASSFARDRSSYGYTF. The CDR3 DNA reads TGTGCCAGCAGCTTTGCGCGGGACAGGTCAAGCTATGGCTACACCTTC. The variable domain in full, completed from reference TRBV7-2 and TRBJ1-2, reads GAGVSQSPSNKVTEKGKDVELRCDPISGHTALYWYRQSLGQGLEFLIYFQGNSAPDKSGLPSDRFSAERTGGSVSTLTIQRTQQEDSAVYLCASSFARDRSSYGYTFGSGTRLTVV.